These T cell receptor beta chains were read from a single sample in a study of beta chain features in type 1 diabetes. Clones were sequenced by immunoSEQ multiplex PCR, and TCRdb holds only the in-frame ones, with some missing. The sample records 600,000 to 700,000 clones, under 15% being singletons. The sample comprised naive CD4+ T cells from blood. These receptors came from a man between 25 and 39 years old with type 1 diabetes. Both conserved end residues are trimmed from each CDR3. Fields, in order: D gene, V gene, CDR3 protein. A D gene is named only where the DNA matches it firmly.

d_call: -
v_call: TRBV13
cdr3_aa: ASSLAGRIDSPLH

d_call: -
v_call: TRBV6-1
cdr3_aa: ASTSGAGNEKLF

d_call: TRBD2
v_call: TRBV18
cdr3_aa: ASSAGTSGGVADTQY

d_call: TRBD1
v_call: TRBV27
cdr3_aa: ASSLTGSFGPQH

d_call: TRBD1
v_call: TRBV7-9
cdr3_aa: ASSLFAQGAYEQY

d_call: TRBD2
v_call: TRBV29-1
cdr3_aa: SVGGGAGEQF

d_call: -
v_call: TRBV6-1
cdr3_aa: ASSEGQSGGETQY

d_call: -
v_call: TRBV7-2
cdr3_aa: ASSLGQTDATEAF

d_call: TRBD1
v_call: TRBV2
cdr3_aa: ASSPDRVQPQH

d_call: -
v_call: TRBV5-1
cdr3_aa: ASSLAGSGTGELF

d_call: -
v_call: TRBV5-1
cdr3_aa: ASRDLLTGGAEDGYT

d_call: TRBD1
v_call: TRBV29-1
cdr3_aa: SSSTGGYNEQF

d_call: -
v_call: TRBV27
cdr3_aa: ASSRQVSYNSPLH

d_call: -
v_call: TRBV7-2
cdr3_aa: ASSRQRNTEAF

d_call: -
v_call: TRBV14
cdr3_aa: ASSSRTNNSPLH

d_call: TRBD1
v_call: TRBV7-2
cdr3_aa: ASSFSGTENTGELF

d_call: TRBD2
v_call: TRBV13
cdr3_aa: ASSFQPRAGGPETQY

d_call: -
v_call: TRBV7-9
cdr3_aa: ASSLQGENTEAF

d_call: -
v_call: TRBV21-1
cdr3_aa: ASSKVSGKDRENQPQH

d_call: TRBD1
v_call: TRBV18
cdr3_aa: ASSLGQGSNEQF

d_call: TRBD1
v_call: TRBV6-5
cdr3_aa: ASSYSTGGFPEAF

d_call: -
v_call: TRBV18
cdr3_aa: ASSPDRFYEQY

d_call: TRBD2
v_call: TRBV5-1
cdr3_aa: ASSFTSGSTDTQY

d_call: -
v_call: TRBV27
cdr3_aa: ASSLIGASYNEQF

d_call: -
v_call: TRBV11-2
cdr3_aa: ASSLAGVRTDTQY

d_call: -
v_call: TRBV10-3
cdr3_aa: ATLRGPYNSPLH

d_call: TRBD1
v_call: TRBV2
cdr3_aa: ASSPQGQGASGELF

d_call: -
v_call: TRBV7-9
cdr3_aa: ASRGPNEKLF

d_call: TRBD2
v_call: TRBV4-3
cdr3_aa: ASSQDRGGAWNNEQF